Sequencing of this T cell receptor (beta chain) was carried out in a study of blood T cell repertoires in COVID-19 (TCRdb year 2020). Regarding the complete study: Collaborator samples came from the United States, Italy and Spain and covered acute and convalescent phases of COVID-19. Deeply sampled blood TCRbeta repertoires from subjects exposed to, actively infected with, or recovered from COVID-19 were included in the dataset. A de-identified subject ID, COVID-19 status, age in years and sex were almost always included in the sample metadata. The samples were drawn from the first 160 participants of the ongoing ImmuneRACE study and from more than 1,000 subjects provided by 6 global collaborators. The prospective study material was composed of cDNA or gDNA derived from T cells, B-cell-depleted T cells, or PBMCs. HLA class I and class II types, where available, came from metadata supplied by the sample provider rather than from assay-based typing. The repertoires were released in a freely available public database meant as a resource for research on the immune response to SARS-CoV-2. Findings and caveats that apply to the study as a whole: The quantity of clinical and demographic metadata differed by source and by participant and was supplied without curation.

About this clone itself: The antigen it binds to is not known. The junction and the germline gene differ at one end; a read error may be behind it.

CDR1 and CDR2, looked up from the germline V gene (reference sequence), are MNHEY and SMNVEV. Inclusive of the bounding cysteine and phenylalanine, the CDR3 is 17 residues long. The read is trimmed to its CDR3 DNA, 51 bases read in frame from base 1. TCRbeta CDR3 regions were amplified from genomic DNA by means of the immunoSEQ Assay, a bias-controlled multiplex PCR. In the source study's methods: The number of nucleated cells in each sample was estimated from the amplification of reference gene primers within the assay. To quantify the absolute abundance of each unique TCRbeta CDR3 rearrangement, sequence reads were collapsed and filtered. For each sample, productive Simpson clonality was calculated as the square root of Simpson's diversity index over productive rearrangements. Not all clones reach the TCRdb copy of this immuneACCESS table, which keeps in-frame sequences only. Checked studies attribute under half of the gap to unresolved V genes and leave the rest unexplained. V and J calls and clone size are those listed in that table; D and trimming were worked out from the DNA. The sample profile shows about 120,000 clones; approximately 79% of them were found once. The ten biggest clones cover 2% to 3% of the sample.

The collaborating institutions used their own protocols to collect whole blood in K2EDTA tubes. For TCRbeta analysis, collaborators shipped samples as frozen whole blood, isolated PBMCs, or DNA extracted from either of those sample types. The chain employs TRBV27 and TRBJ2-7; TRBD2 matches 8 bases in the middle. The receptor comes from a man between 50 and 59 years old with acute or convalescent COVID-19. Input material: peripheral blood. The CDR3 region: CASIYLLGGGPIWDRDF. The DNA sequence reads TGTGCCAGCATTTACCTCCTTGGCGGGGGGCCGATTTGGGATCGAGACTTC.